A single sample gave rise to the 20 T cell receptor beta chains below, sequenced in a study of cytomegalovirus exposure and HLA in healthy donors. It was with 60 Vbeta and 13 Jbeta primers that the PCR ran. The method was immunoSEQ multiplex PCR; TCRdb's version includes in-frame clones alone and lacks a portion of them. The sample has about 77,000 clones, around 79% seen once. Source material: PBMCs. These TCRs come from a man in his forties or fifties in good health and CMV-seronegative.

This clone has only one observation. The chain carries TRBV28 and TRBJ1-2; 8 nucleotides line up with TRBD1. The germline gives CDR1 MDHEN, CDR2 SYDVKM. The CDR3 is 16 amino acids. The V gene end was trimmed by 5 bases and the J gene end by 2 bases; junction bases not matched to a gene: 10. DNA for the CDR3: TGTGCCAGCAGTGAACGGGACAGGACCTTCAACTATGGCTACACCTTC. Translated: CASSERDRTFNYGYTF.

The rearrangement uses TRBV19 and TRBJ2-3, with D perhaps TRBD2 (6 bases). The CDR3 has 14 residues. Trimming left V 4 bases short and J 2 bases short, with 10 bases between. The V gene's germline CDR1 is LNHDA and CDR2 SQIVND (reference sequence). CDR3 residues: CASSTREATDTQYF. The CDR3 nucleotides read TGTGCCAGTAGTACCAGGGAGGCCACAGATACGCAGTATTTT.

This rearrangement joins TRBV28 to TRBJ2-4; 7 nucleotides agree with TRBD1. CDR3 length: 15 amino acids. Germline CDR1 reads MDHEN; CDR2 reads SYDVKM. V lost 6 bases, J lost 4 bases, and 9 bases stayed unmatched. CDR3 bases: TGTGCCAGCAGCATACTGACAGGGACAAAAAACATTCAGTACTTC. As protein: CASSILTGTKNIQYF. Based on the CDR3 plus reference TRBV28 and TRBJ2-4, the full variable domain is DVKVTQSSRYLVKRTGEKVFLECVQDMDHENMFWYRQDPGLGLRLIYFSYDVKMKEKGDIPEGYSVSREKKERFSLILESASTNQTSMYLCASSILTGTKNIQYFGAGTRLSVL.

This chain links TRBV29-1 with TRBJ2-5; perhaps TRBD2 as D (5 bases). Germline assignment: CDR1 SQVTM and CDR2 ANQGSEA. With 1 base removed from V and 5 bases from J, the gap between germline ends came to 8 bases. The CDR3 has 12 amino acids. The CDR3 protein is CSVEAAGETQYF. The CDR3 DNA reads as TGCAGCGTTGAAGCGGCGGGCGAGACCCAGTACTTC.

V and J are TRBV7-2 and TRBJ2-7; TRBD2 aligns across 9 bases. Germline-derived CDR1 and CDR2 are SGHTA and FQGNSA. The trim removed 1 base at V and 3 bases at J, leaving 7 bases unmatched. This CDR3 is built from 16 residues. The DNA of the CDR3 is TGTGCCAGCAGCTTAGTACTGACTAGCGGAGACTACGAGCAGTACTTC. It specifies CASSLVLTSGDYEQYF. Full variable domain (remainder filled in from reference TRBV7-2 and TRBJ2-7): GAGVSQSPSNKVTEKGKDVELRCDPISGHTALYWYRQSLGQGLEFLIYFQGNSAPDKSGLPSDRFSAERTGGSVSTLTIQRTQQEDSAVYLCASSLVLTSGDYEQYFGPGTRLTVT.

V usage is TRBV7-9 and J usage is TRBJ2-7, with 8 bases fitting TRBD1. CDR1 is SEHNR, CDR2 FQNEAQ, per germline (reference sequence). V was clipped by 5 bases and J by 1 base; unmatched bases: 7. The CDR3 runs to 15 residues. CDR3 coding DNA: TGTGCCAGCAGCCCAGGACAGGGAGGATCCTACGAGCAGTACTTC. Amino acid sequence: CASSPGQGGSYEQYF. The full variable domain, with the rest looked up from reference TRBV7-9 and TRBJ2-7, is DTGVSQNPRHKITKRGQNVTFRCDPISEHNRLYWYRQTLGQGPEFLTYFQNEAQLEKSRLLSDRFSAERPKGSFSTLEIQRTEQGDSAMYLCASSPGQGGSYEQYFGPGTRLTVT.

The chain links TRBV5-1 to TRBJ1-5, with 7 bases identical to TRBD1. V dropped 4 bases and J dropped 7; count of bases not matched to a gene: 8. Germline CDR1 SGHRS, CDR2 YFSETQ. The CDR3 loop spans 14 amino acids. The CDR3: CASSEGSGGQPQHF. In nucleotides, the CDR3 is TGCGCCAGCAGCGAAGGTTCAGGGGGACAGCCCCAGCATTTT.

V usage is TRBV28 and J usage is TRBJ1-2; D might be TRBD1 (5 bases). The germline V and J ends were trimmed by 6 bases and 0 bases, with 11 bases remaining between them. CDR1 and CDR2 (germline): MDHEN, SYDVKM. The CDR3 is 14 residues long. CDR3 residues: CASRTRQSNYGYTF. CDR3 sequence (DNA): TGTGCCAGCAGGACCCGACAGTCTAACTATGGCTACACCTTC.

This clone was seen a single time. The chain employs TRBV7-2 and TRBJ1-5; 7 bases map to TRBD1. V trimming: 6 bases; J trimming: 6 bases; junction bases outside the gene matches: 5. The germline CDR1 and CDR2 sequences are SGHTA and FQGNSA. The CDR3 spans 13 residues. The chain's CDR3 is CASSWDRSQPQHF. The CDR3 DNA reads TGTGCCAGCAGTTGGGACAGATCTCAGCCCCAGCATTTT.

The chain recombines TRBV6-6 with TRBJ2-2, with TRBD1 as a possible D gene (7 bases). From germline, CDR1 is MNHNY and CDR2 SVGAGI (reference sequence). The CDR3 spans 15 residues. V was pared by 6 bases and J by 3 bases, with 14 bases between. CDR3 sequence reads: CASREGTAHTGELFF. DNA of the CDR3: TGTGCCAGCAGGGAGGGGACAGCTCACACCGGGGAGCTGTTTTTT.

The chain employs TRBV18 and TRBJ1-1; 9 nucleotides line up with TRBD1. CDR1 KGHSH and CDR2 LQKENI come from the germline V gene. The V and J ends lost 4 bases and 0 bases, in that order; junction bases with no gene match: 6. This CDR3 has 16 residues. This CDR3 reads CASSLLGTGMNTEAFF. The CDR3 coding sequence is TGTGCCAGCTCACTTCTCGGGACAGGGATGAACACTGAAGCTTTCTTT.

This chain joins TRBV28 and TRBJ1-2, with D possibly being TRBD1 (6 bases). Deletions cut 6 bases from V and 8 bases from J, with 19 bases between. CDR3 size: 14 residues. Germline V gene sequence: CDR1 MDHEN, CDR2 SYDVKM. The chain's CDR3 is CASRHRGTAGGYTF. The CDR3 bases are TGTGCCAGCAGACATAGGGGGACGGCAGGGGGCTACACCTTC.

This clone turned up a few times. The CDR3 DNA sequence: TGTGCCAGCAGCTTTTGGGCAGATAATCAGCCCCAGCATTTT. This sequence encodes CASSFWADNQPQHF. The V gene is TRBV7-8, the J gene TRBJ1-5, with D unresolved. Germline values: CDR1 SGHVS, CDR2 FQNEAQ. The CDR3 has 14 residues. V gave up 3 bases and J gave up 4 bases, with 10 bases separating them.

The rearrangement links TRBV28 to TRBJ2-2, with unresolved D. CDR1 is MDHEN, CDR2 SYDVKM, per germline. The ends were cut back, 4 bases at V and 11 bases at J, with 5 bases in the middle. This CDR3 is built from 10 residues. Here the CDR3 reads CASSSGELFF. The CDR3 DNA follows: TGTGCCAGCAGTTCTGGCGAGCTGTTTTTT. Full variable domain (missing parts from reference TRBV28 and TRBJ2-2): DVKVTQSSRYLVKRTGEKVFLECVQDMDHENMFWYRQDPGLGLRLIYFSYDVKMKEKGDIPEGYSVSREKKERFSLILESASTNQTSMYLCASSSGELFFGEGSRLTVL.

The chain recombines TRBV4-1 with TRBJ1-1; perhaps TRBD1 as D (6 bases). Germline CDR1 is MGHRA and CDR2 is YSYEKL. The CDR3 is 14 amino acids. V was clipped by 8 bases and J by 7 bases, with 20 bases between them. In DNA, the CDR3 is TGCGCCAGCGAAATAAGCAGGGGTATGGGTGAAGCTTTCTTT. Translating it yields CASEISRGMGEAFF.

This clone appeared once. V is TRBV29-1 and J is TRBJ2-2, with D possibly matching TRBD1 (6 bases). CDR1 and CDR2 (germline): SQVTM, ANQGSEA. V lost 7 bases, J lost 4 bases, and 13 bases lay in between. The CDR3 extends over 13 amino acids. The CDR3 DNA reads as TGCAGCGGAACGCTGACAGGCACCGGGGAGCTGTTTTTT. Its translation: CSGTLTGTGELFF.

The chain recombines TRBV27 with TRBJ2-1; 7 nucleotides match TRBD2. CDR3 length: 16 amino acids. The ends lost 0 bases at V and 8 bases at J; junction bases unmatched: 10. Germline lookup yields CDR1 MNHEY and CDR2 SMNVEV (reference sequence). CDR3 sequence: CASSLSRDYLMYEQFF. The CDR3 DNA follows: TGTGCCAGCAGTTTATCTAGGGACTACCTAATGTATGAGCAGTTCTTC.

V usage is TRBV7-3 and J usage is TRBJ2-2, with a possible D match to TRBD2 (5 bases). The CDR3 spans 16 residues. Germline loops: CDR1 SGHTA, CDR2 FQGTGA. V lost 2 bases and J 2 bases, leaving 12 bases between the germline ends. CDR3 residues: CASSLGIRGNTGELFF. The CDR3 nucleotides read TGTGCCAGCAGCTTAGGTATTCGGGGAAACACCGGGGAGCTGTTTTTT.

The chain couples TRBV11-1 to TRBJ1-1; 10 bases are shared with TRBD1. Per the germline V gene, CDR1 is SGHAT and CDR2 is FQDESV (reference sequence). The CDR3 has 14 residues. The trim removed 4 bases at V and 5 bases at J, leaving 4 bases unmatched. The CDR3 here is CASSWTGGYTEAFF. The CDR3 DNA reads as TGTGCCAGCAGCTGGACAGGGGGATATACTGAAGCTTTCTTT.

The chain combines TRBV5-1 with TRBJ1-1; D is unresolved. CDR1 is SGHRS, CDR2 YFSETQ, per germline. The CDR3 is 14 residues long. V was trimmed by 0 bases and J by 3 bases, leaving 9 bases between them. CDR3 in amino acids: CASSLGREDTEAFF. The CDR3 DNA reads TGCGCCAGCAGCTTGGGGCGGGAGGACACTGAAGCTTTCTTT.